A single sample is the source of the 8 T cell receptor beta chains below, sequenced in a study of T cell responses to AZD1222 COVID-19 vaccine. Repertoires were generated with immunoSEQ multiplex PCR, while TCRdb's copy carries only in-frame clones and drops some. The sample consists of 150,000 to 250,000 clones, 91% of them appearing once. The source was peripheral blood, collected 28 days after the second AZD1222 dose. The receptors derive from an adult who received the AZD1222 COVID-19 vaccine.

The CDR3, as DNA: TGTGCCAGCAGCCAGGACAGTCACATTCAGTACTTC. Protein: CASSQDSHIQYF. V gene TRBV5-6 combines with J gene TRBJ2-4; maybe TRBD1 (6 bases). The V gene's germline CDR1 is SGHDT and CDR2 YYEEEE. V was pared by 4 bases and J by 8 bases, with 10 bases between. CDR3 size: 12 residues.

The chain links TRBV5-4 to TRBJ2-1; 10 bases align to TRBD2. The germline gives CDR1 SGHNT, CDR2 YYREEE (reference sequence). The ends lost 2 bases at V and 2 bases at J; junction bases unmatched: 1. CDR3 size: 15 residues. CDR3 nucleotides: TGTGCCAGCAGCTTCACTAGCGGGACCTACAATGAGCAGTTCTTC. Translation gives CASSFTSGTYNEQFF. The whole variable domain, filled in from reference TRBV5-4 and TRBJ2-1, reads ETGVTQSPTHLIKTRGQQVTLRCSSQSGHNTVSWYQQALGQGPQFIFQYYREEENGRGNFPPRFSGLQFPNYSSELNVNALELDDSALYLCASSFTSGTYNEQFFGPGTRLTVL.

The chain is built from TRBV28 and TRBJ2-1; D tentatively reads TRBD1 or TRBD2 (7 bases each). V was clipped by 6 bases and J by 8 bases, with 23 bases between them. This CDR3 has 16 amino acids. Per germline, CDR1 MDHEN and CDR2 SYDVKM. CDR3 in DNA: TGTGCCAGCAGCCCCTCAGGGGGGAGGGGTTGGCATGAGCAGTTCTTC. This sequence encodes CASSPSGGRGWHEQFF.

The rearrangement uses TRBV7-2 and TRBJ2-1; D not resolved. This CDR3 is 15 amino acids long. Germline-derived CDR1 and CDR2 are SGHTA and FQGNSA. V was clipped by 2 bases and J by 8 bases, with 16 bases between them. In DNA, the CDR3 is TGTGCCAGCAGCTTATCCTTGGCGGTGACGTATGAGCAGTTCTTC. Protein product: CASSLSLAVTYEQFF.

This clone was seen once. The gene calls are TRBV11-3 and TRBJ2-1; TRBD1 might be the D (6 bases). V dropped 0 bases and J dropped 6 bases, with 9 bases sitting between them. Germline CDR1 and CDR2: SGHNT and YENEEA. CDR3 length: 14 amino acids. The CDR3: CASSLDLTGNEQFF. Here the CDR3 DNA reads TGTGCCAGCAGCTTAGATTTGACAGGCAATGAGCAGTTCTTC.

The chain carries TRBV7-9 and TRBJ2-7; D possibly corresponds to TRBD2 (6 bases). The CDR3 loop spans 15 amino acids. CDR1 and CDR2 from the germline V gene are SEHNR and FQNEAQ (reference sequence). The V end was cut by 1 base, the J end by 4 bases, with 14 bases between. The CDR3 DNA reads TGTGCCAGCAGCTTAGGCGGTTGGGAGGTATACGAGCAGTACTTC. It translates to CASSLGGWEVYEQYF.

V is TRBV5-1 and J is TRBJ2-4; 8 bases agree with TRBD2. From germline, CDR1 is SGHRS and CDR2 YFSETQ. V lost 0 bases, J lost 4 bases, and 6 bases stayed unmatched. This CDR3 comprises 16 residues. The CDR3: CASSLATGGAKNIQYF. The CDR3 nucleotides read TGCGCCAGCAGCTTGGCCACGGGAGGGGCGAAAAACATTCAGTACTTC.

The V call is TRBV5-4, the J call TRBJ1-6; D perhaps matches TRBD1 (5 bases). Trimming shortened V by 4 bases and J by 7 bases, and 15 bases separated the two germline ends. CDR3 length: 15 residues. Germline CDR1 reads SGHNT; CDR2 reads YYREEE (reference sequence). The CDR3 region has the DNA TGTGCCAGCAGCCCGGCCGGGACCGAGAATTCACCCCTCCACTTT. This codes for CASSPAGTENSPLHF.